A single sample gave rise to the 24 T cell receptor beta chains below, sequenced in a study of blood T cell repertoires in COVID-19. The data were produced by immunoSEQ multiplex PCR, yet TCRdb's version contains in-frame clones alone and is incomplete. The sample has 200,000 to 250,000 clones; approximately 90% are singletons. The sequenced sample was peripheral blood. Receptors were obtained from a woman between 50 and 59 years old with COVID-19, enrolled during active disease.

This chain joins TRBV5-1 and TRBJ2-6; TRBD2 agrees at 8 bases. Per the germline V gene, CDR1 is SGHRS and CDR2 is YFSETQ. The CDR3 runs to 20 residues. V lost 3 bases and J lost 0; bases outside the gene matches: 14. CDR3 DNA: TGCGCCAGCAGCTCCCCCGGGGGGGCGGAACCCCGCTCTGGGGCCAACGTCCTGACTTTC. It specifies CASSSPGGAEPRSGANVLTF. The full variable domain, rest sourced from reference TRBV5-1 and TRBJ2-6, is KAGVTQTPRYLIKTRGQQVTLSCSPISGHRSVSWYQQTPGQGLQFLFEYFSETQRNKGNFPGRFSGRQFSNSRSEMNVSTLELGDSALYLCASSSPGGAEPRSGANVLTFGAGSRLTVL.

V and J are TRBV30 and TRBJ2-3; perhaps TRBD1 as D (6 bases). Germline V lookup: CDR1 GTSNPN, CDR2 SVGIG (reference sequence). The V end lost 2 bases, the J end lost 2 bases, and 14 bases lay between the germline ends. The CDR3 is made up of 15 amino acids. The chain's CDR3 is CAWSRDIHLTDTQYF. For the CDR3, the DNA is TGTGCCTGGAGTCGGGACATCCATCTCACAGATACGCAGTATTTT.

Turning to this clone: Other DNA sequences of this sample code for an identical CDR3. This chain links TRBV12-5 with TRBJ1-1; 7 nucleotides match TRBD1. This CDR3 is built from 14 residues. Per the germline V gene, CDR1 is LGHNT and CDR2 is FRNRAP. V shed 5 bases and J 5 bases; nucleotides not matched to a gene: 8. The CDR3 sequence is CASGRQGRGTEAFF. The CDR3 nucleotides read TGTGCTAGTGGTCGACAGGGAAGGGGTACTGAAGCTTTCTTT.

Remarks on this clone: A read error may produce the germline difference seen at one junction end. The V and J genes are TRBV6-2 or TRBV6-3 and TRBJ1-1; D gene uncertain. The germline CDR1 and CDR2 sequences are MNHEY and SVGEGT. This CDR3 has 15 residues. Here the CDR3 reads CASIYRAAPGNEAFF. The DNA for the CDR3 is TGTGCCAGCATTTACCGAGCGGCGCCGGGAAATGAAGCTTTCTTT.

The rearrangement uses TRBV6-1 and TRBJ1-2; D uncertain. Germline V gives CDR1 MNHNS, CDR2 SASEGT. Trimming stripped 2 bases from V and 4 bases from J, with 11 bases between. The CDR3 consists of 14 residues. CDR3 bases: TGTGCCAGCAGTGAATCGGAGGTCCTCTATGGCTACACCTTC. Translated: CASSESEVLYGYTF.

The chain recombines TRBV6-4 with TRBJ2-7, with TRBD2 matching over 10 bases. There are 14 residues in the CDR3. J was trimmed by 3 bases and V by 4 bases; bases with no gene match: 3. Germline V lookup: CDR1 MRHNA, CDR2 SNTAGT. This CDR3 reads CASSVLAGIYEQYF. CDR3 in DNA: TGTGCCAGCAGTGTACTAGCGGGGATCTACGAGCAGTACTTC.

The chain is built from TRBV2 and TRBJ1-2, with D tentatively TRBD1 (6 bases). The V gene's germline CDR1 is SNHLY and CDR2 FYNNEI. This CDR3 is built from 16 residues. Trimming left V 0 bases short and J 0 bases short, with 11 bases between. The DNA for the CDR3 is TGTGCCAGCAGTGAAGCAGGGGGATACGCTAACTATGGCTACACCTTC. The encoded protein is CASSEAGGYANYGYTF.

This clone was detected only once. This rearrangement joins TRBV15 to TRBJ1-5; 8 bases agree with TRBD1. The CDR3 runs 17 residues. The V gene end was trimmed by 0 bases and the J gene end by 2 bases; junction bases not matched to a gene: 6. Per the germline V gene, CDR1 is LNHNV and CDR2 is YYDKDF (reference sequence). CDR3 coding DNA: TGTGCCACCAGCAGAGACAGGGGGCCTGACCGCAATCAGCCCCAGCATTTT. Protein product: CATSRDRGPDRNQPQHF.

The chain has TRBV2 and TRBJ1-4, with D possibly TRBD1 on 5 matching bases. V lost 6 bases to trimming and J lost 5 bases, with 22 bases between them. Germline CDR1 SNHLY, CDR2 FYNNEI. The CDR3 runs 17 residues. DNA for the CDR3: TGTGCCAGCAGCCACGCAGAGGGGAGGGGTGGGAATGAAAAACTGTTTTTT. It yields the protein CASSHAEGRGGNEKLFF.

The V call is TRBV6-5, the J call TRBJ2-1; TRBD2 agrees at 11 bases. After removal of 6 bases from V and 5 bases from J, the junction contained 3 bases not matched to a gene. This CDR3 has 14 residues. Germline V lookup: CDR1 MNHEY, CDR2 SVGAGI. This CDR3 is CASRSSGGDNEQFF. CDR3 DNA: TGTGCCAGCAGGAGTAGCGGGGGGGACAATGAGCAGTTCTTC.

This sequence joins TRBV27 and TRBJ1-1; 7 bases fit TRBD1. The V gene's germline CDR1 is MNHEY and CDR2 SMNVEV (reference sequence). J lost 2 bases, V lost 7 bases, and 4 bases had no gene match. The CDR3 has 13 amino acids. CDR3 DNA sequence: TGTGCCAGCAAAAGGGGGCCCAACACTGAAGCTTTCTTT. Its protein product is CASKRGPNTEAFF.

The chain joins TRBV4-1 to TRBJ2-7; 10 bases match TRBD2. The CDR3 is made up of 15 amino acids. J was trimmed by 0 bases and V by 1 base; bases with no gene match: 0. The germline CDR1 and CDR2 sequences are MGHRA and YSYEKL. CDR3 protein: CASSQGLAGSYEQYV. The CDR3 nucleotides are TGCGCCAGCAGCCAAGGACTAGCGGGCTCCTACGAGCAGTACGTC.

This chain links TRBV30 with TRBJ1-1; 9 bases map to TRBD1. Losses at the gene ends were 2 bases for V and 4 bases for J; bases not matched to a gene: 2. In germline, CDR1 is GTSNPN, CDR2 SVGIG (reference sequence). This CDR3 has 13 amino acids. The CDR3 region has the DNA TGTGCCTGGAGTCGACAGGGGGGCACTGAAGCTTTCTTT. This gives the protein CAWSRQGGTEAFF.

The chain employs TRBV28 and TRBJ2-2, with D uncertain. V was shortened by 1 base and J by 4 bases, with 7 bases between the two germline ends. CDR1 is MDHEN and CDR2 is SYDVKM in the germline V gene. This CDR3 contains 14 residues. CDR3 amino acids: CASSLFTRTGELFF. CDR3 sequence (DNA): TGTGCCAGCAGTTTATTCACGCGCACCGGGGAGCTGTTTTTT. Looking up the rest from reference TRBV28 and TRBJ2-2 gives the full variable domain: DVKVTQSSRYLVKRTGEKVFLECVQDMDHENMFWYRQDPGLGLRLIYFSYDVKMKEKGDIPEGYSVSREKKERFSLILESASTNQTSMYLCASSLFTRTGELFFGEGSRLTVL.

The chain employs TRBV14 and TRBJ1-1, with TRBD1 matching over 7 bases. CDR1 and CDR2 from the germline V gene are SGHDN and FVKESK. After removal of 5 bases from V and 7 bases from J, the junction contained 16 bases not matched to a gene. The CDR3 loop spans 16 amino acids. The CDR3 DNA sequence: TGTGCCAGCAGCTACCTTCCGTTGAGACAGGGATTTGAAGCTTTCTTT. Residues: CASSYLPLRQGFEAFF. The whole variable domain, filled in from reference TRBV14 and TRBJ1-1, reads EAGVTQFPSHSVIEKGQTVTLRCDPISGHDNLYWYRRVMGKEIKFLLHFVKESKQDESGMPNNRFLAERTGGTYSTLKVQPAELEDSGVYFCASSYLPLRQGFEAFFGQGTRLTVV.

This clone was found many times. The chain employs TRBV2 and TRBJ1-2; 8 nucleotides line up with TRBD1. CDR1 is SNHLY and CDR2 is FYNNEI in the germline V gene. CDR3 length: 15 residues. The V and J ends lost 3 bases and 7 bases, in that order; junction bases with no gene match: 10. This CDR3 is CASSDLARGQGGYTF. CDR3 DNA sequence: TGTGCCAGCAGTGATCTGGCCAGGGGGCAGGGTGGCTACACCTTC. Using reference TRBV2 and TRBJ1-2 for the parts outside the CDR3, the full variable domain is EPEVTQTPSHQVTQMGQEVILRCVPISNHLYFYWYRQILGQKVEFLVSFYNNEISEKSEIFDDQFSVERPDGSNFTLKIRSTKLEDSAMYFCASSDLARGQGGYTFGSGTRLTVV.

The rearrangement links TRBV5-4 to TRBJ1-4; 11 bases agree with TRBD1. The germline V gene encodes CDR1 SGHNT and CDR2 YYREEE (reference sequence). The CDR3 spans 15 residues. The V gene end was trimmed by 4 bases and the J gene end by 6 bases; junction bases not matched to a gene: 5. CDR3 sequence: CASSGQGAPDEKLFF. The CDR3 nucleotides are TGTGCCAGCAGCGGACAGGGGGCGCCGGATGAAAAACTGTTTTTT.

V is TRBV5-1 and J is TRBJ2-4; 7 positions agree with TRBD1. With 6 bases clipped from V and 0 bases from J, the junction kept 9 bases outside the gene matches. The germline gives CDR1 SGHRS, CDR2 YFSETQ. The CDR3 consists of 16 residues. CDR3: CASKPTGASAKNIQYF. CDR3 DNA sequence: TGCGCCAGCAAGCCTACAGGGGCCTCAGCCAAAAACATTCAGTACTTC.

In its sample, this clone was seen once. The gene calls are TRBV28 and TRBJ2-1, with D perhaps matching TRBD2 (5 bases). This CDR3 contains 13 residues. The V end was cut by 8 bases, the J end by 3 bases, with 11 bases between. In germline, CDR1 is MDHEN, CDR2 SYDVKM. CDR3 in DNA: TGTGCCAGCCACCCCCGGGGCTACAATGAGCAGTTCTTC. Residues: CASHPRGYNEQFF.

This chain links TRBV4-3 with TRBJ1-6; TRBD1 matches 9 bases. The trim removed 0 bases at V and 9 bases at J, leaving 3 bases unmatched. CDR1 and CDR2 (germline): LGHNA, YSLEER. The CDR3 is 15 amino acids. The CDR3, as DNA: TGCGCCAGCAGCCAAGAACAGGGGGCGGGTTCACCCCTCCACTTT. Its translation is CASSQEQGAGSPLHF.

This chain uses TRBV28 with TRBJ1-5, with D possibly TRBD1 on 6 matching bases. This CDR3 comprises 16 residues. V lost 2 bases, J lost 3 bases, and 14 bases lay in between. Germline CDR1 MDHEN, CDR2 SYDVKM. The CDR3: CASSLQGPNDNQPQHF. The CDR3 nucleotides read TGTGCCAGCAGTTTACAGGGGCCCAACGACAATCAGCCCCAGCATTTT.

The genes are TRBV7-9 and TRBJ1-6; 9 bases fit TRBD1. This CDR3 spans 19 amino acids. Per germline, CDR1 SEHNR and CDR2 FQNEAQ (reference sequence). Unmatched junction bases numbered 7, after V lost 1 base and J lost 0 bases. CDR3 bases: TGTGCCAGCAGCTTAGGGGACAGGGAAAGGTTCTCCTATAATTCACCCCTCCACTTT. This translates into CASSLGDRERFSYNSPLHF.

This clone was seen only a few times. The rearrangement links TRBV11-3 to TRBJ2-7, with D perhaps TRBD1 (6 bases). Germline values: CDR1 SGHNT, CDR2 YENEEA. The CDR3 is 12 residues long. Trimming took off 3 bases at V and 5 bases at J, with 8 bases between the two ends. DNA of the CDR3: TGTGCCAGCAGCTTGACAGGCAACGAGCAGTACTTC. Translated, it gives CASSLTGNEQYF. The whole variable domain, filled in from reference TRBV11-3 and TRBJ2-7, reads EAGVVQSPRYKIIEKKQPVAFWCNPISGHNTLYWYLQNLGQGPELLIRYENEEAVDDSQLPKDRFSAERLKGVDSTLKIQPAELGDSAVYLCASSLTGNEQYFGPGTRLTVT.

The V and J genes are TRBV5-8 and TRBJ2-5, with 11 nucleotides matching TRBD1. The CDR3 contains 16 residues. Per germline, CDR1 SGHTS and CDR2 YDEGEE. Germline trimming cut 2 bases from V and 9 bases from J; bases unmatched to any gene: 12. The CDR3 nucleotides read TGTGCCAGCAGCTTTTTTCCGGGACAGGGGGGCATGGCCCAGTACTTC. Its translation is CASSFFPGQGGMAQYF.